A selection of T cell receptor beta chains follows, all from one sample in a study of CD8 T cells in ankylosing spondylitis. In TCRdb, the 5' RACE reads were re-called with MiXCR into one record per CDR3 protein. The sample records under 150,000 distinct CDR3 sequences, over 7% being singletons. Sequenced sample: blood, either unsorted or a sorted T cell fraction (not recorded which). The receptors here all came from a male donor with ankylosing spondylitis or in good health (not recorded which). CDR3s include the opening cysteine and the closing phenylalanine or tryptophan. A D gene is named only where the DNA matches it firmly. The size entry is marked missing in some rows and otherwise reads once, few, many or a size class.

V gene: TRBV4-3; clone size: few; J gene: TRBJ2-5; D gene: .; CDR3 protein: CASSRLGETQYF; CDR3 DNA: TGCGCCAGCAGCCGGTTGGGAGAGACCCAGTACTTC
V gene: TRBV2; clone size: many; J gene: TRBJ1-1; D gene: .; CDR3 protein: CASSDPPRNTEAFF; CDR3 DNA: TGTGCCAGCAGTGACCCCCCCCGAAACACTGAAGCTTTCTTT
V gene: TRBV11-2; clone size: .; J gene: TRBJ2-7; D gene: TRBD1; CDR3 protein: CASSLNPPVPGQGTGYEQYF; CDR3 DNA: TGTGCCAGCAGCTTAAACCCCCCGGTACCGGGACAGGGAACGGGTTACGAGCAGTACTTC
V gene: TRBV20-1; clone size: many; J gene: TRBJ2-7; D gene: TRBD1; CDR3 protein: CSARGTGGAYEQYF; CDR3 DNA: TGCAGTGCTAGAGGGACAGGGGGCGCCTACGAGCAGTACTTC
V gene: TRBV29-1; clone size: few; J gene: TRBJ1-2; D gene: .; CDR3 protein: CSVRKIGLFFGYTF; CDR3 DNA: TGCAGCGTCCGGAAAATCGGGCTTTTCTTTGGCTACACCTTC
V gene: TRBV24-1; clone size: many; J gene: TRBJ1-5; D gene: .; CDR3 protein: CATSDPVRDQPQHF; CDR3 DNA: TGTGCCACCAGTGACCCGGTAAGGGATCAGCCCCAGCATTTT
V gene: TRBV29-1; clone size: many; J gene: TRBJ2-1; D gene: TRBD2; CDR3 protein: CSVGINRAGGLSEQFF; CDR3 DNA: TGCAGCGTTGGAATTAACCGTGCGGGAGGGCTAAGTGAGCAGTTCTTC
V gene: TRBV7-2; clone size: .; J gene: TRBJ2-2; D gene: .; CDR3 protein: CASISDAASTGELFF; CDR3 DNA: TGTGCCAGCATCTCCGACGCGGCTAGCACCGGGGAGCTGTTTTTT
V gene: TRBV5-1; clone size: few; J gene: TRBJ2-7; D gene: .; CDR3 protein: CASSFFQDHEQYF; CDR3 DNA: TGCGCCAGCAGCTTCTTCCAGGATCACGAGCAGTACTTC
V gene: TRBV6-5; clone size: few; J gene: TRBJ2-2; D gene: .; CDR3 protein: CASSYQQGTGELFF; CDR3 DNA: TGTGCCAGCAGTTACCAACAGGGTACCGGGGAGCTGTTTTTT
V gene: TRBV15; clone size: few; J gene: TRBJ1-5; D gene: .; CDR3 protein: CATSRRDNNQPQHF; CDR3 DNA: TGTGCCACCAGCAGAAGGGACAACAATCAGCCCCAGCATTTT
V gene: TRBV24-1; clone size: few; J gene: TRBJ2-3; D gene: .; CDR3 protein: CATDSAGTDTQYF; CDR3 DNA: TGTGCCACCGACTCGGCAGGCACAGATACGCAGTATTTT
V gene: TRBV5-1; clone size: .; J gene: TRBJ2-1; D gene: .; CDR3 protein: CASSSGRETYNEQFF; CDR3 DNA: TGCGCCAGCAGCTCGGGACGTGAGACCTACAATGAGCAGTTCTTC
V gene: TRBV6-5; clone size: .; J gene: TRBJ2-3; D gene: TRBD1; CDR3 protein: CASSWQGARVTDTQYF; CDR3 DNA: TGTGCCAGCAGTTGGCAGGGGGCACGAGTCACAGATACGCAGTATTTC
V gene: TRBV3-1; clone size: .; J gene: TRBJ2-2; D gene: .; CDR3 protein: CASSQGSLRRHTGELFF; CDR3 DNA: TGTGCCAGCAGCCAAGGAAGTCTGCGGCGGCACACCGGGGAGCTGTTTTTT
V gene: TRBV15; clone size: .; J gene: TRBJ2-5; D gene: TRBD1; CDR3 protein: CATSRSGQGAAQYF; CDR3 DNA: TGTGCCACCAGCAGATCCGGACAGGGAGCTGCCCAGTACTTC
V gene: TRBV7-9; clone size: many; J gene: TRBJ1-1; D gene: .; CDR3 protein: CASSLGSSTEAFF; CDR3 DNA: TGTGCCAGCAGCTTAGGGTCTAGCACAGAAGCTTTCTTT
V gene: TRBV20-1; clone size: many; J gene: TRBJ2-3; D gene: .; CDR3 protein: CSARDSWRASTDTQYF; CDR3 DNA: TGCAGTGCTAGAGATTCGTGGCGGGCTAGCACAGATACGCAGTATTTT
V gene: TRBV7-2; clone size: many; J gene: TRBJ2-3; D gene: TRBD2; CDR3 protein: CASSLYGAGGSTDTQYF; CDR3 DNA: TGTGCCAGCAGCTTATATGGAGCGGGAGGGAGTACAGATACGCAGTATTTT
V gene: TRBV10-3; clone size: many; J gene: TRBJ2-4; D gene: TRBD1; CDR3 protein: CAISEYRDSKNIQYF; CDR3 DNA: TGTGCCATCAGTGAGTACCGGGACAGCAAAAACATTCAGTACTTC
V gene: TRBV10-3; clone size: many; J gene: TRBJ2-1; D gene: TRBD2; CDR3 protein: CAISSNSGERYNEQFF; CDR3 DNA: TGTGCCATCAGTTCCAATAGCGGGGAGAGATACAATGAGCAGTTCTTC
V gene: TRBV27; clone size: few; J gene: TRBJ2-5; D gene: .; CDR3 protein: CASSHGYQETQYF; CDR3 DNA: TGTGCCAGCAGCCATGGGTACCAAGAGACCCAGTACTTC
V gene: TRBV20-1; clone size: few; J gene: TRBJ1-2; D gene: TRBD1; CDR3 protein: CSALSRTGPHGYTF; CDR3 DNA: TGCAGTGCTCTTTCTCGGACAGGGCCTCATGGCTACACCTTC